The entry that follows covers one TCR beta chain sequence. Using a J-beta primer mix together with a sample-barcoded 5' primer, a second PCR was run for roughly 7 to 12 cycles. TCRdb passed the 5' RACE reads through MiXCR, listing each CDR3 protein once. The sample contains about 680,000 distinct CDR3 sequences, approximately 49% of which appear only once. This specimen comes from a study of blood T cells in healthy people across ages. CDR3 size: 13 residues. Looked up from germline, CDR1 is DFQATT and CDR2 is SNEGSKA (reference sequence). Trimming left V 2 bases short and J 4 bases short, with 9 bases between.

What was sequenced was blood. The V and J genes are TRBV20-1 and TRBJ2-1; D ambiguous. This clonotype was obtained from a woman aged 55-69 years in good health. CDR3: CSARTQAYNEQFF. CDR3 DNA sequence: TGCAGTGCTAGAACTCAGGCGTACAATGAGCAGTTCTTC.